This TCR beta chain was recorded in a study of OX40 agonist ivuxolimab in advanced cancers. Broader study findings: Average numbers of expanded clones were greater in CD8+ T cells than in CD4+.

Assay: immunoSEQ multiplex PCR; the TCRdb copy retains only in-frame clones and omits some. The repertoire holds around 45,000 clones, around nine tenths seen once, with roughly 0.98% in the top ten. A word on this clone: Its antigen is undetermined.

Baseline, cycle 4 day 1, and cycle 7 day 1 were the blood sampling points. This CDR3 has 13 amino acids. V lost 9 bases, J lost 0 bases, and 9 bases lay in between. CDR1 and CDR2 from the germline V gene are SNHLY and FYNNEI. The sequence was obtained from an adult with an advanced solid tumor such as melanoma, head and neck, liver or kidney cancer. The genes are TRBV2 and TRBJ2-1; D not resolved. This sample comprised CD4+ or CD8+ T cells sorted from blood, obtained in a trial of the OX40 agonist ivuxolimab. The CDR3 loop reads CASLAISYNEQFF. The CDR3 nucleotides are TGTGCCAGTTTAGCAATCTCCTACAATGAGCAGTTCTTC.